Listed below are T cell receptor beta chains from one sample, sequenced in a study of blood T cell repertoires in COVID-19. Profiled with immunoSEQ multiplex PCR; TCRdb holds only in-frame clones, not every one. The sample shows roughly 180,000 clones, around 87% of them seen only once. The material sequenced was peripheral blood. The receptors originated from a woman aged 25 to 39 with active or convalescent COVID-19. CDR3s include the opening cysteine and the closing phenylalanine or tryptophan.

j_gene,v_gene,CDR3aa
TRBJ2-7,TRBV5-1,CASSPSGSSNEQYF
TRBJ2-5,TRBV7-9,CASSPRQGKGETQYF
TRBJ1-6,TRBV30,CAWSPRGRLHF
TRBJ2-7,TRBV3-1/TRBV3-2,CASSLGPRRYEQYF
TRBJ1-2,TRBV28,CASTPGQATYGYTF
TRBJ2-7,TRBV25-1,CASSVRDKFHEQYF
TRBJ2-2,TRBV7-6,CASSLAENRVTGELFF
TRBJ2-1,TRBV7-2,CASSPASTSGGYNEQFF
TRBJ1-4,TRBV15,CATSRDGGTTNEKLFF
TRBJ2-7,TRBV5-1,CASSGDSYEQYF
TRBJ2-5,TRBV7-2,CASSLHGLAGGLQETQYF
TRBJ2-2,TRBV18,CASSPTLGGTGELFF
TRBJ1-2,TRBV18,CASSPQTGDGYTF
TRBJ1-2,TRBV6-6,CASSRQGANYGYTF
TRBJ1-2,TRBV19,CASSRPDRGNYGYTF
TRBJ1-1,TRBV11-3,CASSLSGQGTEAFF
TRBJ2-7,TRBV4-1,CAPSRLGTGRSYEQYF
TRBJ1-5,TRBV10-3,CAISDIAGTGRGSNQPQHF
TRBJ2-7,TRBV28,CASSLWSASGNYEQYF
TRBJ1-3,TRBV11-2,CASRFTGQGRDTIYF
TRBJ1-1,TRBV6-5,CASRALDTHTEAFF
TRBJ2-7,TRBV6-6,CASSYGSGGEQYF
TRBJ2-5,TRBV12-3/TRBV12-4,CASSFYSQETQYF
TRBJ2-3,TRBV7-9,CASSFSSTDTQYF
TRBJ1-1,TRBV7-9,CASSLTTGATEAFF
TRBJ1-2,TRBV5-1,CASSFQGQGYGYTF
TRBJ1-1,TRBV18,CASSPVTKVNTEAFF
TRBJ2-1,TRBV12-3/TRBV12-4,CASSFSGLRGQFF
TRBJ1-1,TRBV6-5,CASSYTAEAFF
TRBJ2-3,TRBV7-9,CASSLEGRVHLTQYF
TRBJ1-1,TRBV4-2,CASSQGAAGQGLLNTEAFF
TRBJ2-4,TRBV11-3,CASSSQGTKNIQYF
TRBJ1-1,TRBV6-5,CASSSTVPTEAFF
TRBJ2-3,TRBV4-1,CASSHPLGPIPTDTQYF
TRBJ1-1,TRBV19,CASSMGVRSDTEAFF
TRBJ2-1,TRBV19,CASSISAGTYNEQFF
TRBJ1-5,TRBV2,CASSGQGPSPQHF
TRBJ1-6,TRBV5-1,CASSMGLRRVSPLHF
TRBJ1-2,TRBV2,CASSEQGQGYYTF
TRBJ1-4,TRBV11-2,CASSLEGQFNEKLFF
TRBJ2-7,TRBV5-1,CASSLASSYEQYF
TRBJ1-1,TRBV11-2,CASSVNTNTEAFF
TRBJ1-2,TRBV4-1,CASSLALGGITYGYTF
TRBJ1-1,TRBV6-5,CASSYDRSTEAFF